This is a list of T cell receptor beta chains from one sample in a study of shared clonotypes between healthy human individuals. Sequencing was performed with immunoSEQ multiplex PCR; in TCRdb, only in-frame clones are kept and a portion is missing. Of some 2.1 million clones in the sample, 90% to 95% were seen once. Material for sequencing was naive CD4+ T cells sorted from blood. The receptor set was obtained from a man aged 18 to 30 in good health. CDR3s include the opening cysteine and the closing phenylalanine or tryptophan. A D gene is named only where the DNA matches it firmly. Clone size appears in some rows only: once, few, many, or a class for an expanded clone.

TRBV5-1	TRBJ1-1	-	-	15	TGCGCCAGCAGCTTGGCGGCAGGGCTAAACACTGAAGCTTTCTTT	CASSLAAGLNTEAFF
TRBV7-2	TRBJ1-1	-	TRBD1	18	TGTGCCAGCAGCTTATTACCGGGACAGGGGGCGAGATCGACTGAAGCTTTCTTT	CASSLLPGQGARSTEAFF
TRBV30	TRBJ2-5	-	-	12	TGTGCCTGGAGTGCCCTCGACGCGACCCAGTACTTC	CAWSALDATQYF
TRBV6-1	TRBJ1-1	-	TRBD1	18	TGTGCCAGCAGTGTAGGGGCCCTACGGACAGGGAAAAGGACTGAAGCTTTCTTT	CASSVGALRTGKRTEAFF
TRBV6-5	TRBJ1-5	-	TRBD1	14	TGTGCCAGCAGTTTGGGACAGGGCAATCAGCCCCAGCATTTT	CASSLGQGNQPQHF
TRBV10-3	TRBJ2-1	-	-	15	TGTGCCATCAGTACCGGAGGGAGGGGGGGAAATGAGCAGTTCTTC	CAISTGGRGGNEQFF
TRBV10-3	TRBJ1-5	few	-	15	TGTGCCATCAGTGAGTCAACGCAGTCAAATCAGCCCCAGCATTTT	CAISESTQSNQPQHF
TRBV9	TRBJ2-2	-	TRBD1	15	TGTGCCAGCAGCGTTTTAGGACAGGGGGCCGGGGAGCTGTTTTTT	CASSVLGQGAGELFF
TRBV6-6	TRBJ2-7	-	TRBD2	13	TGTGCCAGCAGTTGGGGAGGGGACTACGAGCAGTACTTC	CASSWGGDYEQYF
TRBV11-2	TRBJ1-1	-	-	16	TGTGCCAGCAGCTTACATGGGGGTAAAGAGAACACTGAAGCTTTCTTT	CASSLHGGKENTEAFF
TRBV19	TRBJ2-7	-	TRBD1	15	TGTGCCAGTAGTCCCCCCCCGGACAGGGCTTACGAGCAGTACTTC	CASSPPPDRAYEQYF
TRBV7-2	TRBJ2-2	-	-	15	TGTGCCAGCAGTCGAGGGGGAAAGAACACCGGGGAGCTGTTTTTT	CASSRGGKNTGELFF
TRBV29-1	TRBJ2-5	-	-	15	TGCAGCCGGCCTGTTGAGGGCGACTATGAAGAGACCCAGTACTTC	CSRPVEGDYEETQYF
TRBV5-1	TRBJ1-6	-	-	16	TGCGCCAGCAGCCCAGATTTCAACCCCTATAATTCACCCCTCCACTTT	CASSPDFNPYNSPLHF
TRBV10-2	TRBJ1-3	-	-	13	TGCGCCAGCACACGGAACTCTGGAAACACCATATATTTT	CASTRNSGNTIYF
TRBV18	TRBJ2-7	once	TRBD1	14	TGTGCCAGCTCACCAAGGACAGGGGCCTACGAGCAGTACTTC	CASSPRTGAYEQYF
TRBV29-1	TRBJ2-7	-	TRBD1	13	TGCAGCGTCTTAGGGCAGGGGGCCTACGAGCAGTACTTC	CSVLGQGAYEQYF
TRBV5-1	TRBJ2-7	-	TRBD2	15	TGCGCCAGCAGCACGACTAGCGGGGGATCTGGCGAGCAGTACTTC	CASSTTSGGSGEQYF
TRBV21-1	TRBJ1-5	-	-	16	TGTGCCAGCAGCAAACTCCCGGCCAGCAGCAATCAGCCCCAGCATTTT	CASSKLPASSNQPQHF
TRBV7-9	TRBJ2-2	-	-	14	TGTGCCAGCAGCTCCGTTAAGAACACCGGGGAGCTGTTTTTT	CASSSVKNTGELFF
TRBV19	TRBJ1-5	-	-	14	TGTGCCAGTAGTATTTCCGGGGGCGTGCAGCCCCAGCATTTT	CASSISGGVQPQHF
TRBV18	TRBJ1-5	many	-	14	TGTGCCAGCTCAGACCGGGACACCATGTTACCCCAGCATTTT	CASSDRDTMLPQHF
TRBV30	TRBJ2-3	-	-	11	TGTGCCTGGAAAGGGGCAGATACGCAGTATTTT	CAWKGADTQYF
TRBV4-3	TRBJ1-4	-	-	14	TGCGCCAGCAGCCAAGACAGGACGGGGGAAAAACTGTTTTTT	CASSQDRTGEKLFF
TRBV19	TRBJ2-2	-	TRBD2	16	TGTGCCAGTAGTATTAGGCTAGCGGGGAACGCCGGGGAGCTGTTTTTT	CASSIRLAGNAGELFF
TRBV29-1	TRBJ1-2	-	-	12	TGCAGCGTTGAGGGCAGGGGTGATGGCTACACCTTC	CSVEGRGDGYTF
TRBV7-9	TRBJ1-1	-	-	15	TGTGCCAGCAGCTTAGCACAGGGAGGGTTCACTGAAGCTTTCTTT	CASSLAQGGFTEAFF
TRBV5-6	TRBJ1-5	-	-	13	TGTGCCAGCAGCTTGAGCCCCGATCAGCCCCAGCATTTT	CASSLSPDQPQHF
TRBV18	TRBJ1-2	-	TRBD1	14	TGTGCCAGCTCACCCCGACAGGGGGCCGATGGCTACACCTTC	CASSPRQGADGYTF
TRBV5-6	TRBJ1-2	-	-	16	TGTGCCAGCAGCTTTAGGTCGGGACAAGCCAACTATGGCTACACCTTC	CASSFRSGQANYGYTF
TRBV7-9	TRBJ2-5	-	-	15	TGTGCCAGCAGCCCGTTTGGTGGGGTTTCCGAGACCCAGTACTTC	CASSPFGGVSETQYF
TRBV28	TRBJ1-1	-	-	15	TGTGCCAGCAGTTCACTTACAGGGTACGGCACTGAAGCTTTCTTT	CASSSLTGYGTEAFF
TRBV2	TRBJ2-3	-	-	15	TGTGCCAGCAGTGACCAGGGTTCAGCCACAGATACGCAGTATTTT	CASSDQGSATDTQYF
TRBV7-8	TRBJ2-7	-	-	15	TGTGCCAGCAGCTTAGAAACTAGCTCTTTCTACGAGCAGTACTTC	CASSLETSSFYEQYF
TRBV7-9	TRBJ2-3	-	TRBD1	15	TGTGCCAGCAGCTACCGACAGGGTGGGAAAGATACGCAGTATTTT	CASSYRQGGKDTQYF
TRBV6-6	TRBJ2-3	-	TRBD1	15	TGTGCCAGCAGTTACGGGGACAGGGTGACAGATACGCAGTATTTT	CASSYGDRVTDTQYF
TRBV4-1	TRBJ2-7	-	TRBD1	16	TGCGCCAGCAGCCAAGACCGGACAGGGAACTCCTACGAGCAGTACTTC	CASSQDRTGNSYEQYF
TRBV5-1	TRBJ2-7	-	TRBD1	13	TGCGCCAGCAGCCAGGACAGGGCCTACGAGCAGTACTTC	CASSQDRAYEQYF
TRBV25-1	TRBJ1-2	-	-	14	TGTGCCAGCAGTGGTCTCGTTTTGAACTATGGCTACACCTTC	CASSGLVLNYGYTF
TRBV7-8	TRBJ2-1	-	-	16	TGTGCCAGCAGCTTAGTTCCTGGTAGCACGGCCAATGAGCAGTTCTTC	CASSLVPGSTANEQFF
TRBV30	TRBJ1-5	-	-	13	TGTGCCTGGTCGGGAGCCCGAGATCAGCCCCAGCATTTT	CAWSGARDQPQHF
TRBV9	TRBJ2-7	-	-	11	TGTGCCAGCAGCTCGCGGTACGAGCAGTACTTC	CASSSRYEQYF
TRBV30	TRBJ2-5	-	-	11	TGTGCCTGGGGCCCTCAAGAGACCCAGTACTTC	CAWGPQETQYF
TRBV9	TRBJ2-3	once	TRBD2	16	TGTGCCAGCAGCGTAGGGGGACTAGGAAGCACAGATACGCAGTATTTT	CASSVGGLGSTDTQYF
TRBV5-5	TRBJ1-2	once	-	15	TGTGCCAGCAGCTTGCAGGGTTCAGCGAACTATGGCTACACCTTC	CASSLQGSANYGYTF
TRBV19	TRBJ1-2	-	-	14	TGTGCCAGTAGGCGGGACTCCTTAAACTATGGCTACACCTTC	CASRRDSLNYGYTF